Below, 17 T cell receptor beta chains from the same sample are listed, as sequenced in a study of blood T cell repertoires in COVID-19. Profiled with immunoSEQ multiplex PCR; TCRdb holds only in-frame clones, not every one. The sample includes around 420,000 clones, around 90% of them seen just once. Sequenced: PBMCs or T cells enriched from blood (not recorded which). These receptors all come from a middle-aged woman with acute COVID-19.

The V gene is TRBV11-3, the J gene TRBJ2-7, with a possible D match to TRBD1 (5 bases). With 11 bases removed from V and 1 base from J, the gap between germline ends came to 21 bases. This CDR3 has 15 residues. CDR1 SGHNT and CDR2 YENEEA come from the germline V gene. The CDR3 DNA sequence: TGTGCCGAATATGTGGGGCTTTTGGTTTCCTACGAGCAGTACTTC. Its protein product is CAEYVGLLVSYEQYF.

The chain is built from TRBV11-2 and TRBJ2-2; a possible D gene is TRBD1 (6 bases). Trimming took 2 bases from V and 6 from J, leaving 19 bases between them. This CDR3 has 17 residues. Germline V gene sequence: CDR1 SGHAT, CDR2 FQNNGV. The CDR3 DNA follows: TGTGCCAGCAGCTTAATAATCAGGGGAATAAACCCCGGGGAGCTGTTTTTT. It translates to CASSLIIRGINPGELFF.

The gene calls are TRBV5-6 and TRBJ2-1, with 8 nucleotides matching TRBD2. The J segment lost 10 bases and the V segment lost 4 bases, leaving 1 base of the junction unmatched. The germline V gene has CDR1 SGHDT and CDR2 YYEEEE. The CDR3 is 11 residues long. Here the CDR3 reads CASSSGGEQFF. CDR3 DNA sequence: TGTGCCAGCAGCAGCGGGGGCGAGCAGTTCTTC.

CDR3 nucleotides: TGTGCCAGCAGCTTCGGAGGAGGTGATGAAAAACTGTTTTTT. Translating it yields CASSFGGGDEKLFF. The rearrangement links TRBV11-2 to TRBJ1-4; D gene ambiguous. Trimming took off 3 bases at V and 6 bases at J, with 11 bases between the two ends. Per the germline V gene, CDR1 is SGHAT and CDR2 is FQNNGV. This CDR3 comprises 14 residues.

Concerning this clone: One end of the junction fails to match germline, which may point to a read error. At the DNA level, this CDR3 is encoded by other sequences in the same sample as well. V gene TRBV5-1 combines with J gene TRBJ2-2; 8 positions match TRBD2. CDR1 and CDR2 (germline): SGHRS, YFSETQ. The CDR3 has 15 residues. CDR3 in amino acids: CASSYSGGNTGELFF. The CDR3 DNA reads TGCGCCAGCAGCTACAGCGGGGGCAACACCGGGGAGCTATTTTTT.

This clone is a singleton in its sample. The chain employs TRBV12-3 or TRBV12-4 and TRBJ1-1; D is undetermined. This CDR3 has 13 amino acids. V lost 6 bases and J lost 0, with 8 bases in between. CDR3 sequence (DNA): TGTGCCAGCAGCTCGACACTGAACACTGAAGCTTTCTTT. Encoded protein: CASSSTLNTEAFF.

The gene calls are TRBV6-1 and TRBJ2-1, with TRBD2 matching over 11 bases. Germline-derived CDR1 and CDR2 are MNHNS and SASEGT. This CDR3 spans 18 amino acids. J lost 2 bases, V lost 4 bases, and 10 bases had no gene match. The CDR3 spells CASSAPSGGMLPYNEQFF. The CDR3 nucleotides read TGTGCCAGCAGTGCGCCTAGCGGGGGGATGTTACCCTACAATGAGCAGTTCTTC.

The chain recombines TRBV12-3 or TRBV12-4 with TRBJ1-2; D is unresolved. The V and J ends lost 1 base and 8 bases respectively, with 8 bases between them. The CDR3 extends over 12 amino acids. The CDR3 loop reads CASSLDTRGYTF. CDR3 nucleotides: TGTGCCAGCAGTTTAGACACGCGGGGCTACACCTTC.

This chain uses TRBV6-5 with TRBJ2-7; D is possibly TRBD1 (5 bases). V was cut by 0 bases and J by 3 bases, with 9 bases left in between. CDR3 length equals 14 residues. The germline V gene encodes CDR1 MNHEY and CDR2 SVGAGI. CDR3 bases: TGTGCCAGCAGTTACTCGTACCAGGGCTACGAGCAGTACTTC. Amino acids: CASSYSYQGYEQYF.

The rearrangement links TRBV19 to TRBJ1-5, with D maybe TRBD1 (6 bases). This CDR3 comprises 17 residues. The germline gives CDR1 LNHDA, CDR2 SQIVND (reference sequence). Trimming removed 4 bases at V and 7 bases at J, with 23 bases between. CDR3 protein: CASSTPPARGPLQPQHF. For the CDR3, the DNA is TGTGCCAGTAGTACCCCCCCGGCCAGGGGCCCTCTACAGCCCCAGCATTTT.

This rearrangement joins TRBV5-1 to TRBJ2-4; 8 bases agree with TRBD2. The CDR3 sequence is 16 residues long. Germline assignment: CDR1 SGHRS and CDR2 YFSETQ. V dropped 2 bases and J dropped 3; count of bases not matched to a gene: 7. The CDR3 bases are TGCGCCAGCAGCTTCGGCGGGGGGCCTGGCAAAAACATTCAGTACTTC. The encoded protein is CASSFGGGPGKNIQYF.

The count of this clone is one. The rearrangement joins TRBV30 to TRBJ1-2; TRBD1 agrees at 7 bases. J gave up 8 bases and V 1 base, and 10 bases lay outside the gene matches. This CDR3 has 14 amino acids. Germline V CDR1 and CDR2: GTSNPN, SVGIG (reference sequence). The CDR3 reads CAWSAIQGLRGYTF. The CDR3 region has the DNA TGTGCCTGGAGTGCTATACAGGGGTTAAGGGGCTACACCTTC.

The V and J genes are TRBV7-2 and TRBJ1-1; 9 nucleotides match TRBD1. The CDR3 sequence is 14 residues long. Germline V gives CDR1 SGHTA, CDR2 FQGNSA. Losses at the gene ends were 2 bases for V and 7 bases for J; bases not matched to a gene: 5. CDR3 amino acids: CASSLYRGLCEAFF. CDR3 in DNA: TGTGCCAGCAGCTTATACAGGGGGCTGTGTGAAGCTTTCTTT. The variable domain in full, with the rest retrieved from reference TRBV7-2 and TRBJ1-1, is GAGVSQSPSNKVTEKGKDVELRCDPISGHTALYWYRQSLGQGLEFLIYFQGNSAPDKSGLPSDRFSAERTGGSVSTLTIQRTQQEDSAVYLCASSLYRGLCEAFFGQGTRLTVV.

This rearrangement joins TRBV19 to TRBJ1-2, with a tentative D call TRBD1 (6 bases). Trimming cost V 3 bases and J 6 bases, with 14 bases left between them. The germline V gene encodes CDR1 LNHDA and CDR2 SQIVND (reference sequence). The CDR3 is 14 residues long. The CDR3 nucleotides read TGTGCCAGTAGTATTCGGAACAGGGTTGATGGCTACACCTTC. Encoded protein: CASSIRNRVDGYTF. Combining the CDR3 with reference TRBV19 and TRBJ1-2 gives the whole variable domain DGGITQSPKYLFRKEGQNVTLSCEQNLNHDAMYWYRQDPGQGLRLIYYSQIVNDFQKGDIAEGYSVSREKKESFPLTVTSAQKNPTAFYLCASSIRNRVDGYTFGSGTRLTVV.

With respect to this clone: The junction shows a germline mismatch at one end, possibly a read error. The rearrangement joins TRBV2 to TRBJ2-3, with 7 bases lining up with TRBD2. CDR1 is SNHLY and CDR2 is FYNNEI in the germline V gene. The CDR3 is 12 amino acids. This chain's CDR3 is CASSPGGGTSNF. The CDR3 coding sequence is TGTGCCAGCAGCCCTGGGGGGGGTACGTCAAATTTT.

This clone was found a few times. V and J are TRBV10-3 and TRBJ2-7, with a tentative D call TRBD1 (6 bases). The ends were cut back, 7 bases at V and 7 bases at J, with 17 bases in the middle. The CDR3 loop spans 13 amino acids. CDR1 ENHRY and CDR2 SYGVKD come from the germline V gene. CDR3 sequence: CAITLTGTGEQYF. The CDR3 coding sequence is TGTGCCATCACACTCACAGGGACCGGTGAGCAGTACTTC.

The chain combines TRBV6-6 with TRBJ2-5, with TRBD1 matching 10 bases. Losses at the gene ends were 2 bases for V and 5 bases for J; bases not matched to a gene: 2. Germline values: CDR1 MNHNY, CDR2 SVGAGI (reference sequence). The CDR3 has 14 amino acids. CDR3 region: CASSYGTGVETQYF. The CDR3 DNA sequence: TGTGCCAGCAGTTACGGGACAGGGGTTGAGACCCAGTACTTC.